This entry describes one T cell receptor beta chain. TCRdb's copy holds only in-frame clones and misses some; the assay was immunoSEQ multiplex PCR. The table shows 45,000 to 65,000 clones, with 75% to 90% occurring only once. This sample is drawn from a study of OX40 agonist ivuxolimab in advanced cancers. The source material was CD4+ or CD8+ T cells sorted from blood, sampled in a trial of the OX40 agonist ivuxolimab. This TCR derives from an adult with an advanced solid tumor such as melanoma, head and neck, liver or kidney cancer.

Here the CDR3 DNA reads TGTGCCTGGAGTGTACCAGTTTTCTCCTACAATGAGCAGTTCTTC. This gives the protein CAWSVPVFSYNEQFF. V and J are TRBV30 and TRBJ2-1; D not resolved. CDR1 is GTSNPN, CDR2 SVGIG, per germline (reference sequence). V shed 0 bases and J shed 0 bases, with 9 bases lying between them. The CDR3 runs to 15 residues.